This T cell receptor (beta chain) came from a study of technical replicates of blood from a handful of donors. The V and J ends lost 4 bases and 4 bases respectively, with 11 bases between them. CDR3 size: 13 residues. CDR1 is SGHRS, CDR2 YFSETQ, per germline. Using immunoSEQ multiplex PCR, the repertoire was profiled, and TCRdb retains in-frame clones only, with some absent. The sample shows around 72,000 clones, roughly 92% of them seen only once. This chain connects TRBV5-1 to TRBJ1-2; possible D gene TRBD1, 6 bases. What was sequenced was T cells isolated from PBMCs. The sequence derives from a human donor in good health. This chain's CDR3 is CASSGQGTYGYTF. DNA of the CDR3: TGCGCCAGCAGCGGGCAGGGGACCTATGGCTACACCTTC.